The 22 T cell receptor beta chains below all came from one sample that was sequenced in a study of T-cell memory formation after mild COVID-19. TCRdb re-analysed the 5' RACE reads in MiXCR, keeping a single row per CDR3 protein. The repertoire holds a few hundred thousand distinct CDR3 sequences, with more than 15% as singletons. Sample: PBMCs or a T cell subset sorted from them (not recorded which). The source of these receptors is a young man who had mild COVID-19 (a few samples of this study predate the infection). Cell type and time point are not known.

This clonotype was seen more than once but under ten times. The CDR3 sequence: CASSGTGVANEKLFF. The CDR3 bases are TGTGCCAGCAGCGGCACAGGGGTTGCTAATGAAAAACTGTTTTTT. This chain links TRBV5-6 with TRBJ1-4; the match to TRBD1 covers 7 bases. The CDR3 spans 15 residues. The V and J ends lost 4 bases and 3 bases, in that order; junction bases with no gene match: 6. CDR1 and CDR2 (germline): SGHDT, YYEEEE.

This clonotype was seen more than once but under ten times. The genes are TRBV19 and TRBJ2-7; D call uncertain. The germline V gene has CDR1 LNHDA and CDR2 SQIVND (reference sequence). The CDR3 totals 13 residues. Trimming removed 3 bases at V and 0 bases at J, with 6 bases between. CDR3 in amino acids: CASSMDGSYEQYF. The CDR3 nucleotides read TGTGCCAGTAGTATGGACGGCTCCTACGAGCAGTACTTC.

The gene calls are TRBV29-1 and TRBJ1-1; unclear D gene. V shed 4 bases and J shed 11 bases, with 11 bases lying between them. Germline lookup yields CDR1 SQVTM and CDR2 ANQGSEA. The CDR3 extends over 10 amino acids. The DNA for the CDR3 is TGCAGCGTTGGACGCGACGAGGCTTTCTTT. Protein sequence: CSVGRDEAFF.

This clonotype was found a few times. This chain joins TRBV6-1 and TRBJ1-3, with a weak D call TRBD1 (5 bases). V was pared by 5 bases and J by 0 bases, with 11 bases between. Germline assignment: CDR1 MNHNS and CDR2 SASEGT. The CDR3 loop spans 15 amino acids. The CDR3 sequence is CASSIQVYSGNTIYF. CDR3 nucleotides: TGTGCCAGCAGTATACAGGTATACTCTGGAAACACCATATATTTT.

This clonotype was detected a few times. The chain carries TRBV27 and TRBJ2-1; 12 bases line up with TRBD2. Germline V gene sequence: CDR1 MNHEY, CDR2 SMNVEV (reference sequence). This CDR3 has 14 residues. Germline trimming cut 7 bases from V and 8 bases from J; bases unmatched to any gene: 6. CDR3 bases: TGTGCCAGCAAGGGGCTAGCGGGGGGGCATGAGCAGTTCTTC. Protein sequence: CASKGLAGGHEQFF.

This chain uses TRBV4-3 with TRBJ2-3; TRBD2 aligns across 9 bases. The CDR3 is 19 residues long. The junction had 14 bases not matched to a gene; V was cut back by 0 bases and J by 4 bases. Germline V gene sequence: CDR1 LGHNA, CDR2 YSLEER. CDR3 amino acids: CASSQDIRPGLALPDTQYF. The CDR3 DNA reads TGCGCCAGCAGCCAAGATATCCGGCCGGGACTAGCCCTCCCAGATACGCAGTATTTT.

The chain couples TRBV28 to TRBJ2-7; unclear D gene. CDR1 is MDHEN and CDR2 is SYDVKM in the germline V gene. The germline V and J ends were trimmed by 6 bases and 7 bases, with 13 bases remaining between them. This CDR3 spans 12 amino acids. The CDR3 DNA is TGTGCCAGCAGCTCCCTTGGCCTGGAGCAGTACGTC. It encodes CASSSLGLEQYV.

J is TRBJ2-5 and V is TRBV28, with D possibly matching TRBD2 (6 bases). The CDR3 has 14 amino acids. The V and J ends lost 8 bases and 2 bases respectively, with 15 bases between them. CDR1 and CDR2 from the germline V gene are MDHEN and SYDVKM. CDR3 nucleotide sequence: TGTGCCAGCCGGGGGTATTGGGGGCAAGAGACCCAGTACTTC. Translation: CASRGYWGQETQYF.

As regards this clonotype: This clone may be a read error of a much larger clone one base away. This chain connects TRBV20-1 to TRBJ2-3, with TRBD2 as a possible D gene (7 bases). Germline V gives CDR1 DFQATT, CDR2 SNEGSKA (reference sequence). This CDR3 is 15 amino acids long. The V gene lost 7 bases and the J gene lost 2 bases, with 19 bases spanning the gap. CDR3 residues: CSVHLSGGLTDTQYF. The CDR3 region has the DNA TGCAGTGTACACCTATCGGGGGGCCTCACAGATACGCAGTATTTT.

J is TRBJ2-2 and V is TRBV5-1; TRBD2 aligns across 9 bases. The CDR3 has 18 amino acids. Germline trimming cut 0 bases from V and 0 bases from J; bases unmatched to any gene: 6. Germline V gives CDR1 SGHRS, CDR2 YFSETQ. The CDR3 bases are TGCGCCAGCAGCTTGGCCGCTAGCGGGGCAGCGAACACCGGGGAGCTGTTTTTT. Amino acids: CASSLAASGAANTGELFF.

This clonotype was seen only a few times. This chain uses TRBV6-5 with TRBJ2-5; 7 nucleotides align to TRBD1. After removal of 6 bases from V and 0 bases from J, the junction contained 10 bases not matched to a gene. The CDR3 loop spans 16 amino acids. The germline V gene has CDR1 MNHEY and CDR2 SVGAGI. CDR3 sequence (DNA): TGTGCCAGCAGCGACCGGGGCAGGGGGTACCAAGAGACCCAGTACTTC. Amino acid sequence: CASSDRGRGYQETQYF.

The rearrangement uses TRBV12-3 or TRBV12-4 and TRBJ1-6, with 9 bases fitting TRBD1. The CDR3 extends over 17 amino acids. V gave up 3 bases and J gave up 0 bases; unmatched junction bases: 3. The CDR3 loop is CASSLGTGSSYNSPLHF. CDR3 DNA sequence: TGTGCCAGCAGTTTGGGGACAGGGAGCTCCTATAATTCACCCCTCCACTTT.

This clonotype was counted only a few times. The rearrangement links TRBV27 to TRBJ2-3; 9 positions agree with TRBD2. Germline V gene lookup returns CDR1 MNHEY and CDR2 SMNVEV (reference sequence). The CDR3 has 15 residues. The ends lost 5 bases at V and 2 bases at J; junction bases unmatched: 5. CDR3 in DNA: TGTGCCAGCAGTAGGCTAGCGGGGTACACAGATACGCAGTATTTT. Translated: CASSRLAGYTDTQYF.

The J gene is TRBJ2-7, the V gene TRBV20-1, with 15 bases lining up with TRBD2. CDR3 length: 17 residues. Trimming at V came to 6 bases and at J to 0 bases, leaving 9 bases not matched to a gene. CDR1 is DFQATT, CDR2 SNEGSKA, per germline (reference sequence). The CDR3 nucleotides read TGCAGTGCACTCCCGGGACTAGCGGGGGGACCCTCCTACGAGCAGTACTTC. It encodes CSALPGLAGGPSYEQYF.

The sample holds a few counts of this clonotype. The chain couples TRBV5-6 to TRBJ1-2, with D hard to call. Trimming shortened V by 0 bases and J by 6 bases, and 6 bases separated the two germline ends. Per the germline V gene, CDR1 is SGHDT and CDR2 is YYEEEE. The CDR3 sequence is 12 residues long. The CDR3: CASSLGADGYTF. The CDR3 DNA reads TGTGCCAGCAGCTTGGGGGCGGATGGCTACACCTTC.

The chain carries TRBV10-3 and TRBJ2-3, with 9 bases lining up with TRBD1. Germline CDR1 ENHRY, CDR2 SYGVKD. The CDR3 is made up of 17 amino acids. Unmatched junction bases numbered 12, after V lost 3 bases and J lost 5 bases. DNA of the CDR3: TGTGCCATCAGTGAAACTCTCTGGGACAGGGAAGGAGATACGCAGTATTTT. Amino acid sequence: CAISETLWDREGDTQYF.

Many counts were recorded for this clonotype. The genes are TRBV5-1 and TRBJ2-7, with D possibly matching TRBD1 (6 bases). The CDR3 has 15 amino acids. The germline V and J ends were trimmed by 4 bases and 0 bases, with 14 bases remaining between them. CDR1 and CDR2 (germline): SGHRS, YFSETQ. The CDR3 nucleotides are TGCGCCAGCAGCGCCACAGGGTTACGCTCCTACGAGCAGTACTTC. Residues: CASSATGLRSYEQYF.

This clonotype has only a few counts. A much larger clonotype is one base distant, so this may be a read error. It is unclear where the CDR3 begins or ends on the DNA, so no DNA is shown, and the CDR3 is as TCRdb lists it. CDR3 protein: CASSFQFGAGNTVYF. The rearrangement uses TRBV7-2 and TRBJ1-3. The V gene's germline CDR1 is SGHTA and CDR2 FQGNSA. The CDR3 is 15 amino acids in total, end residues counted.

The CDR3 protein is CATSVGPDEQFF. CDR3 in DNA: TGTGCCACCAGTGTTGGACCGGATGAGCAGTTCTTC. V gene TRBV24-1 combines with J gene TRBJ2-1, with D hard to call. The CDR3 runs to 12 residues. Trimming stripped 5 bases from V and 8 bases from J, with 9 bases between. Germline values: CDR1 KGHDR, CDR2 SFDVKD.

This clonotype was seen a few times. CDR3 residues: CATGTGGFSGANVLTF. The DNA for the CDR3 is TGCGCCACCGGGACAGGGGGCTTCTCTGGGGCCAACGTCCTGACTTTC. The chain is built from TRBV5-1 and TRBJ2-6; 12 bases are shared with TRBD1. This CDR3 has 16 amino acids. With V trimmed by 9 bases and J by 0 bases, 4 bases remained unmatched. CDR1 and CDR2 from the germline V gene are SGHRS and YFSETQ.

V usage is TRBV20-1 and J usage is TRBJ2-7, with TRBD2 as a possible D gene (7 bases). Germline assignment: CDR1 DFQATT and CDR2 SNEGSKA (reference sequence). This CDR3 is 12 amino acids long. V shed 3 bases and J shed 6 bases, with 12 bases lying between them. The CDR3 protein is CSARSGGGEQYV. CDR3 DNA: TGCAGTGCTAGGTCGGGGGGCGGCGAGCAGTACGTC.

The chain joins TRBV2 to TRBJ2-3; D gene ambiguous. Trimming shortened V by 9 bases and J by 8 bases, and 18 bases separated the two germline ends. The germline CDR1 and CDR2 sequences are SNHLY and FYNNEI. This CDR3 has 13 residues. CDR3 sequence reads: CARQTAAIGTQYF. The CDR3 bases are TGTGCCAGACAGACTGCCGCGATCGGTACGCAGTATTTT. Full variable domain (remainder filled in from reference TRBV2 and TRBJ2-3): EPEVTQTPSHQVTQMGQEVILRCVPISNHLYFYWYRQILGQKVEFLVSFYNNEISEKSEIFDDQFSVERPDGSNFTLKIRSTKLEDSAMYFCARQTAAIGTQYFGPGTRLTVL.